The 12 T cell receptor beta chains reported below all come from one sample, sequenced in a study of T cells in Graves' hyperthyroidism and ophthalmopathy. The source material, RNA transcripts, was used to amplify TCR beta CDR3 regions. The HTBI primer set drove a first-round RT-PCR of the TCR CDR3. From the multiplex PCR reads, TCRdb called clonotypes with MiXCR, one entry per CDR3 protein. The sample has some 140,000 distinct CDR3 sequences, around 21% seen once; the top ten hold about 70%. The sequenced sample was blood. These receptors came from a woman aged 50 to 65 with Graves' hyperthyroidism that later progressed to Graves' ophthalmopathy.

This clonotype was seen at least ten times. The V and J genes are TRBV28 and TRBJ1-5; D perhaps matches TRBD1 (5 bases). Germline V gene lookup returns CDR1 MDHEN and CDR2 SYDVKM. The CDR3 consists of 14 residues. Trimming pared 3 bases from V and 4 bases from J, leaving 10 bases between. The CDR3 nucleotides are TGTGCCAGCAGTTTGGGACCGGTTAATCAGCCCCAGCATTTT. Its protein is CASSLGPVNQPQHF.

This clonotype appeared a few times. The CDR3 DNA sequence: TGTGCCAGTAGACGGTTGGGTGAAGCTTTCTTT. Its protein product is CASRRLGEAFF. This chain joins TRBV19 and TRBJ1-1; D remains ambiguous. The CDR3 loop spans 11 amino acids. V gave up 6 bases and J gave up 7 bases, with 9 bases separating them. Germline-derived CDR1 and CDR2 are LNHDA and SQIVND (reference sequence).

The table lists this clonotype with many counts. The chain combines TRBV4-2 with TRBJ2-5, with D maybe TRBD2 (5 bases). Germline V lookup: CDR1 LGHNA, CDR2 YNFKEQ. The ends were cut back, 0 bases at V and 5 bases at J, with 10 bases in the middle. The CDR3 has 14 amino acids. The CDR3: CASSQDSGMETQYF. In nucleotides, the CDR3 is TGTGCCAGCAGCCAAGATTCGGGGATGGAGACCCAGTACTTC.

This clonotype was recorded many times. The chain couples TRBV5-1 to TRBJ2-1; D unresolved. The germline V gene has CDR1 SGHRS and CDR2 YFSETQ. This CDR3 has 14 amino acids. V was pared by 4 bases and J by 4 bases, with 12 bases between. CDR3 nucleotide sequence: TGCGCCAGCAGCCCCGGTAGTGGTTACAATGAGCAGTTCTTC. It translates to CASSPGSGYNEQFF.

This clonotype was seen repeatedly, ten times or more. The V call is TRBV15, the J call TRBJ2-5; D gene ambiguous. The CDR3 runs to 15 residues. The V end was cut by 0 bases, the J end by 1 base, with 9 bases between. Germline V gene data show CDR1 as LNHNV and CDR2 as YYDKDF (reference sequence). CDR3 sequence (DNA): TGTGCCACCAGCAGAGACCCGGAGTTCCAAGAGACCCAGTACTTC. Translation gives CATSRDPEFQETQYF. The variable domain in full, completed from reference TRBV15 and TRBJ2-5, reads DAMVIQNPRYQVTQFGKPVTLSCSQTLNHNVMYWYQQKSSQAPKLLFHYYDKDFNNEADTPDNFQSRRPNTSFCFLDIRSPGLGDTAMYLCATSRDPEFQETQYFGPGTRLLVL.

This clonotype was detected many times. The genes are TRBV20-1 and TRBJ2-3, with a tentative D call TRBD2 (5 bases). The CDR3 contains 14 residues. CDR1 DFQATT and CDR2 SNEGSKA come from the germline V gene (reference sequence). The germline V and J ends were trimmed by 0 bases and 4 bases, with 11 bases remaining between them. Written as DNA, the CDR3 is TGCAGTGCTAGAGAGTTCCTAGCACCAGATACGCAGTATTTT. This gives the protein CSAREFLAPDTQYF.

The table lists this clonotype with a few counts. The chain employs TRBV6-1 and TRBJ2-1; 16 nucleotides agree with TRBD2. V lost 5 bases and J lost 10; bases outside the gene matches: 8. The length of the CDR3 is 16 residues. Germline V gives CDR1 MNHNS, CDR2 SASEGT. DNA for the CDR3: TGTGCCAGCAGTAAGGGGACTAGCGGGAGGGTTGGAGAGCAGTTCTTC. Residues: CASSKGTSGRVGEQFF.

This clonotype came up a few times. This may come from a read error, since a much larger clone is one base off. The CDR3 DNA is TGTACCAGCAGTTCAGGGGGCGGCAATCAGCCCCAGCATTTT. It specifies CTSSSGGGNQPQHF. The V call is TRBV12-3 or TRBV12-4, the J call TRBJ1-5; 8 bases are a match to TRBD1. The CDR3 extends over 14 amino acids.

This clonotype was counted many times. This chain connects TRBV6-1 to TRBJ2-7; 12 nucleotides line up with TRBD1. Germline-derived CDR1 and CDR2 are MNHNS and SASEGT. CDR3 length equals 14 residues. With V trimmed by 6 bases and J by 5 bases, 5 bases remained unmatched. In DNA, the CDR3 is TGTGCCAGCAGCCCGGGACAGGGGGCAGACGAGCAGTACTTC. This gives the protein CASSPGQGADEQYF.

At least ten counts were recorded for this clonotype. The chain recombines TRBV7-9 with TRBJ2-7; 8 nucleotides line up with TRBD2. CDR1 and CDR2 from the germline V gene are SEHNR and FQNEAQ (reference sequence). The CDR3 spans 16 residues. V dropped 5 bases and J dropped 4; count of bases not matched to a gene: 13. The CDR3 reads CASSPLAGSGFYEQYF. The CDR3 bases are TGTGCCAGCAGCCCTTTAGCGGGATCGGGTTTTTACGAGCAGTACTTC. Full variable domain (missing parts from reference TRBV7-9 and TRBJ2-7): DTGVSQNPRHKITKRGQNVTFRCDPISEHNRLYWYRQTLGQGPEFLTYFQNEAQLEKSRLLSDRFSAERPKGSFSTLEIQRTEQGDSAMYLCASSPLAGSGFYEQYFGPGTRLTVT.

This clonotype was recorded at least ten times. This chain connects TRBV2 to TRBJ1-1; D not certain. The germline gives CDR1 SNHLY, CDR2 FYNNEI. V was shortened by 3 bases and J by 3 bases, with 11 bases between the two germline ends. The CDR3 contains 14 residues. In DNA form, the CDR3 reads TGTGCCAGCAGTGACTGGGGTGCGGACACTGAAGCTTTCTTT. Its translation is CASSDWGADTEAFF.

The table lists this clonotype with a few counts. The J gene is TRBJ2-5, the V gene TRBV9; the match to TRBD2 covers 7 bases. CDR3 length: 15 amino acids. The germline V gene has CDR1 SGDLS and CDR2 YYNGEE. V was pared by 0 bases and J by 5 bases, with 7 bases of the junction left unmatched. CDR3 coding DNA: TGTGCCAGCAGCGTAGGGTGGACTAGTAGGGAGACCCAGTACTTC. Protein product: CASSVGWTSRETQYF. Combining the CDR3 with reference TRBV9 and TRBJ2-5 gives the whole variable domain DSGVTQTPKHLITATGQRVTLRCSPRSGDLSVYWYQQSLDQGLQFLIQYYNGEERAKGNILERFSAQQFPDLHSELNLSSLELGDSALYFCASSVGWTSRETQYFGPGTRLLVL.